A selection of T cell receptor beta chains follows, all from one sample in a study of vaccination and CD4 T cells after COVID-19. TCRdb independently ran MiXCR on the PCR reads; one entry per CDR3 protein. The sample contains some 6,900 distinct CDR3 sequences, around a third of which appear only once. What these receptors recognize is not known. The material sequenced was CD4+ T cells from blood, cultured in vitro. The receptor set was obtained from a human donor in good health. The CDR3 runs from the conserved cysteine through the conserved F or W. Fields, in order: CDR3 protein, V gene, D gene, J gene. D genes are given only for firm matches.

CASSYTGLGTGANVLTF TRBV6-2/TRBV6-3 TRBD2 TRBJ2-6
CASSPGRNYGYTF TRBV9 NA TRBJ1-2
CASSLDQPSPFF TRBV7-9 NA TRBJ2-1
CASSYLATGRSGYTF TRBV6-2/TRBV6-3 TRBD1 TRBJ1-2
CATSDPTGMDTQYF TRBV24-1 NA TRBJ2-3
CSARIGYSGANVLTF TRBV20-1 NA TRBJ2-6
CASSLAPAGGNEQFF TRBV7-2 TRBD2 TRBJ2-1
CASSRDSVKRVYEQYF TRBV5-6 TRBD1 TRBJ2-7
CSVVGLAGGRVNEQFF TRBV20-1 TRBD2 TRBJ2-1
CASRIGTSGRQETQYF TRBV4-1 TRBD2 TRBJ2-5
CASSGLAGVLETQYF TRBV6-1 TRBD2 TRBJ2-5
CASSEASNYGYTF TRBV6-1 NA TRBJ1-2
CASSSLAGGKHEQYF TRBV28 TRBD2 TRBJ2-7
CATSRDLGNEAFF TRBV15 NA TRBJ1-1
CASSSGVAGDLDEQFF TRBV7-2 NA TRBJ2-1
CASSQDRDGGYTF TRBV7-2 TRBD1 TRBJ1-2
CASRKGGAGTGGYEQYF TRBV6-1 TRBD1 TRBJ2-7
CASSLGGGNIQYF TRBV27 TRBD2 TRBJ2-4
CSATRRDRGSNYGYTF TRBV20-1 TRBD1 TRBJ1-2
CASRAQGSQPQHF TRBV28 NA TRBJ1-5
CASTNIWDEQYF TRBV6-1 NA TRBJ2-7
CASSFSGTSGKEQYF TRBV7-2 TRBD2 TRBJ2-7
CASGTGTLSSYEQYF TRBV6-1 NA TRBJ2-7
CASSYGADSYEQYF TRBV6-5 NA TRBJ2-7
CASSIDRTNYGYTF TRBV6-2/TRBV6-3 NA TRBJ1-2
CASSVVGETQYF TRBV9 NA TRBJ2-5
CASSSPGTYQPQHF TRBV6-2/TRBV6-3 NA TRBJ1-5
CSVGGGSAEAFF TRBV29-1 NA TRBJ1-1
CASSLPSGSSTDTQYF TRBV5-4 NA TRBJ2-3
CSARGGQGMGELFF TRBV20-1 TRBD1 TRBJ2-2
CASRPQGAQETQYF TRBV5-1 TRBD1 TRBJ2-5
CATNLVSGYGYTF TRBV2 NA TRBJ1-2